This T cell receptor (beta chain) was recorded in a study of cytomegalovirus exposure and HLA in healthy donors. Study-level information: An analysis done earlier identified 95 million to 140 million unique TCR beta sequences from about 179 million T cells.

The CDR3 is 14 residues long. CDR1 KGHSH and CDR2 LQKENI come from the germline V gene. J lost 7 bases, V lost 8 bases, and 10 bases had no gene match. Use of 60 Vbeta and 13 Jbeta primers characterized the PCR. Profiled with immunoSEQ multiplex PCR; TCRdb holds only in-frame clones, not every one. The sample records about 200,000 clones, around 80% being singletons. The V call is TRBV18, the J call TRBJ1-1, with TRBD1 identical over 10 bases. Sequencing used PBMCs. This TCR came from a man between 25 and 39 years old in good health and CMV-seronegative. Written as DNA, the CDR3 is TGTGCCAGCGGTAGGGACAGGGGATTGGGTGAAGCTTTCTTT. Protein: CASGRDRGLGEAFF.